This T cell receptor beta chain was recorded in a study of blood T cells in healthy people across ages. Study-wide context: Capture via template switching afforded approximately one barcoded beta molecule per two T cells. Study-wide findings and caveats: Naive T cell percentage and TCR beta diversity correlated strongly. Roughly linear declines in TCR beta diversity per million T cells occurred with age.

This clonotype was seen a handful of times. The antigen is not known. The germline gives CDR1 SGHVT, CDR2 SQSDAQ. CDR3 length: 20 amino acids. V lost 6 bases to trimming and J lost 0 bases; unmatched junction nucleotides: 16. Using a J-beta primer mix together with a sample-barcoded 5' primer, a second PCR was run for about 7 to 12 cycles. TCRdb called the 5' RACE reads again in MiXCR, with one record for every CDR3 protein. The sample consists of about 800,000 distinct CDR3 sequences, about three fifths of them appearing once. The gene calls are TRBV7-4 and TRBJ2-1, with TRBD2 identical over 11 bases. The source material was blood. This receptor was taken from a young man in good health. The CDR3 nucleotides read TGTGCCAGCAGTCAAGAGACCGGGACTAGCGGAGGGAGCTCCTACAATGAGCAGTTCTTC. It encodes CASSQETGTSGGSSYNEQFF.